This TCR beta chain was sequenced in a study of blood T cell repertoires in COVID-19 (dated by TCRdb to 2018 to 2021). Describing the broader study: Collaborator samples came from the United States, Italy and Spain and covered acute and convalescent phases of COVID-19. Deeply sampled blood TCRbeta repertoires from subjects exposed to, actively infected with, or recovered from COVID-19 were included in the dataset. Where HLA class I and class II types were available, the types were taken from metadata supplied by the sample provider, not from assay-based typing. The sample metadata nearly always contained a de-identified subject ID, COVID-19 status, age in years and sex. The material from the prospective study consisted of cDNA or gDNA derived from T cells, B-cell-depleted T cells, or PBMCs. The samples were drawn from two sources: the first 160 participants of the ongoing ImmuneRACE study, and fewer than 1,500 subjects contributed by 6 global collaborators. The repertoires were released in a freely available public database intended as a resource for research on the immune response to SARS-CoV-2.

TCRbeta CDR3 regions were amplified from genomic DNA by means of the immunoSEQ Assay, a bias-controlled multiplex PCR. From the authors' description of their analysis: The number of nucleated cells in each sample was estimated from the amplification of reference gene primers within the assay. To quantify the absolute abundance of each unique TCRbeta CDR3 rearrangement, sequence reads were collapsed and filtered. For each sample, productive Simpson clonality was calculated as the square root of Simpson's diversity index across productive rearrangements. TCRdb mirrors the immuneACCESS table, restricted to in-frame sequences. Some clones are absent from its copies; in checked studies, under half trace to an unresolved V gene, and the reason for the others is unknown. The D gene and trimming were derived from the DNA, and the V and J assignments and clone size from that table. This sample is represented by about 90,000 clones; more than 70% of them were singletons. Around 2.8% of the sample belongs to the ten largest clones.

With respect to this clone: The antigen it recognizes is unknown. Its ends do not fully match the called genes, so a read error is possible.

In Seattle, one collaborating source enrolled patients while the infection was active and tracked those patients longitudinally over the course of disease. Each collaborating institution followed its own protocols to collect whole blood in K2EDTA tubes. Collaborator samples were shipped for TCRbeta analysis as frozen whole blood, isolated PBMCs, or DNA extracted from either sample type. Results and caveats for the whole study, not just this receptor: Clinical and demographic metadata were provided uncurated, with the amount varying by source and participant.

This clonotype originated in a man aged 50 to 60 with COVID-19, enrolled during active disease. Sequencing input: peripheral blood.

The CDR3 region has the sequence CASSGTSPAGF. The DNA sequence is TGTGCCAGCAGTGGTACCAGCCCGGCAGGTTTT. The sequence joins TRBV2 to TRBJ1-5, with the D gene uncertain. CDR1 and CDR2, looked up from the germline V gene, are SNHLY and FYNNEI. CDR3 length: 11 amino acids, cysteine to phenylalanine. Just CDR3 DNA is preserved here, 33 bases in frame from base 1.